Reported below is one T cell receptor (beta chain). CDR3 length: 18 amino acids. CDR1 is MNHEY, CDR2 SVGEGT, per germline. The V and J ends lost 0 bases and 5 bases, in that order; junction bases with no gene match: 11. The data derive from a study of blood T cell repertoires in COVID-19. Across the study: Samples representing acute and convalescent COVID-19 were sourced from the United States, Italy and Spain. Nucleic acid was either cDNA or gDNA, and it came from T cells, B-cell-depleted T cells, or PBMCs.

Under the authors' procedure: Reference gene primer amplification gave estimated nucleated cell counts. Repertoires were generated with immunoSEQ multiplex PCR, while TCRdb's copy carries only in-frame clones and drops some. V and J calls and clone size are as listed in that table; D and trimming were resolved from the DNA. The sample has roughly 220,000 clones; 80% to 85% are singletons. Sequenced sample: peripheral blood. The chain carries TRBV6-2 or TRBV6-3 and TRBJ2-5, with 11 bases matching TRBD2. The receptor comes from a man aged 25 to 40 with active or convalescent COVID-19. CDR3 sequence: CASSYSATSGRWDETQYF. CDR3 nucleotide sequence: TGTGCCAGCAGTTACTCAGCCACTAGCGGGAGATGGGATGAGACCCAGTACTTC.